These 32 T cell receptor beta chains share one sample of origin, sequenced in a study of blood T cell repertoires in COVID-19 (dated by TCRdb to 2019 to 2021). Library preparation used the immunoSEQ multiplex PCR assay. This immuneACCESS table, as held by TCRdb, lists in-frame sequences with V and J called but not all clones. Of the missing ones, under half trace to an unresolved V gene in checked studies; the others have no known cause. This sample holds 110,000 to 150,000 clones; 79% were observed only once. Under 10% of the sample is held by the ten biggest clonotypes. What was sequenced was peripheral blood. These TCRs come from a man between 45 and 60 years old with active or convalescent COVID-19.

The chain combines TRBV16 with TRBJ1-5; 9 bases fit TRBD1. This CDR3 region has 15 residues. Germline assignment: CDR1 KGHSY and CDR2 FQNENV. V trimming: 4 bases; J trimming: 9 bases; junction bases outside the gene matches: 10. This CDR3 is CASSPRDRVEGPQHF. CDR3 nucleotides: TGTGCCAGCAGCCCCCGGGACAGGGTGGAGGGGCCCCAGCATTTT.

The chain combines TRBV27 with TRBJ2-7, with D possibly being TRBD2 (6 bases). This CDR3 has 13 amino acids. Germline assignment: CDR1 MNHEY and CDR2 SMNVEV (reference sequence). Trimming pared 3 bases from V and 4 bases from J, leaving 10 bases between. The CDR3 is CASSLKEGYEQYF. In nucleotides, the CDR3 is TGTGCCAGCAGTTTGAAGGAGGGATACGAGCAGTACTTC.

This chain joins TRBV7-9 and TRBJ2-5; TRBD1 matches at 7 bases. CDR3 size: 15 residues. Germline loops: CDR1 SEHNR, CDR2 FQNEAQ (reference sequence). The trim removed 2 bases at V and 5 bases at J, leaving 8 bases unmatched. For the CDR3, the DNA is TGTGCCAGCAGCTTACTCGGACAGGCTTTGGAGACCCAGTACTTC. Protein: CASSLLGQALETQYF.

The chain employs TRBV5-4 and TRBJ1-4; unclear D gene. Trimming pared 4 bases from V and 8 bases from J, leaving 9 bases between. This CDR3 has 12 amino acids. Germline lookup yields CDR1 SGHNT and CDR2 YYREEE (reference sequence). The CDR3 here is CASSLLGEKLFF. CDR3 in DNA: TGTGCCAGCAGCCTGCTCGGGGAAAAACTGTTTTTT.

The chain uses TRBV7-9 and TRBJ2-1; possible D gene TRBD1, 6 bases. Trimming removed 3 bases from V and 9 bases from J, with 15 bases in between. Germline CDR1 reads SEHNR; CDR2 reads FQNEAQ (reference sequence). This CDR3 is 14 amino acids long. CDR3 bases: TGTGCCAGCAGCTTTTTAGGGACATTTGGTGAGCAGTTCTTC. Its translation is CASSFLGTFGEQFF.

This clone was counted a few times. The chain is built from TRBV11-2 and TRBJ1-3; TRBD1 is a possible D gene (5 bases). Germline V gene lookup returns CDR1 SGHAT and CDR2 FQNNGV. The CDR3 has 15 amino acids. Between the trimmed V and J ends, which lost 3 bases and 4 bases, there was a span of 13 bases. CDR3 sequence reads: CASSFLGGGGNTIYF. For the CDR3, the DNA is TGTGCCAGCAGCTTCCTTGGGGGGGGAGGAAACACCATATATTTT.

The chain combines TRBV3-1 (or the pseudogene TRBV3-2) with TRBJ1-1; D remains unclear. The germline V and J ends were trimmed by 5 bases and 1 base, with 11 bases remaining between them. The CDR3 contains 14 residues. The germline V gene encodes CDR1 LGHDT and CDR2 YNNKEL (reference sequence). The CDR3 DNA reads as TGTGCCAGCAGCGGAGGGCAGTGGAACACTGAAGCTTTCTTT. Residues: CASSGGQWNTEAFF.

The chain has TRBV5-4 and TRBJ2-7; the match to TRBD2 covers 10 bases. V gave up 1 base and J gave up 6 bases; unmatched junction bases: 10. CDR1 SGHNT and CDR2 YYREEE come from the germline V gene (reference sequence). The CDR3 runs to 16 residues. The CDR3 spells CASSLQTLAGTIEQYF. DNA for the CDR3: TGTGCCAGCAGCTTGCAGACACTAGCGGGGACTATCGAGCAGTACTTC.

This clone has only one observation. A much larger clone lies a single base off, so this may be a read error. The CDR3 DNA reads as TGTGCCAGCAGTTGGGGCGGGGGTGGCGGGGAGCTGTTTTTT. Amino acid sequence: CASSWGGGGGELFF. V and J are TRBV6-5 and TRBJ2-2, with TRBD2 matching over 7 bases. Germline-derived CDR1 and CDR2 are MNHEY and SVGAGI. The CDR3 totals 14 residues. V shed 4 bases and J 7 bases; nucleotides not matched to a gene: 6.

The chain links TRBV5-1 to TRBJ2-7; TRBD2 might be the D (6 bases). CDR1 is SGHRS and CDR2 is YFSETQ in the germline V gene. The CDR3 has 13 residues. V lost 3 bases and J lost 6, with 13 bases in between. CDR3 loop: CASSSILASEQYF. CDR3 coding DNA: TGCGCCAGCAGCTCGATTCTAGCGTCCGAGCAGTACTTC.

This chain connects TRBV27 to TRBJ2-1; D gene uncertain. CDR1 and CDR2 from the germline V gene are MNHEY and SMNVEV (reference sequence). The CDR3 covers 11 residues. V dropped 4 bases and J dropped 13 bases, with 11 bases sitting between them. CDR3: CASSSSSAQFF. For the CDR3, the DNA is TGTGCCAGCAGTTCATCGAGCGCTCAGTTCTTC.

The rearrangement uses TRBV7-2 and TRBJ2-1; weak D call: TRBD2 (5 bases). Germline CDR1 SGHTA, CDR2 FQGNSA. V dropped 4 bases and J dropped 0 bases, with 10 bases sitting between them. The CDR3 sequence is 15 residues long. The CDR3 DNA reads TGTGCCAGCAGCTCAACTAGGAGCTCCTACAATGAGCAGTTCTTC. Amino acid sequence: CASSSTRSSYNEQFF.

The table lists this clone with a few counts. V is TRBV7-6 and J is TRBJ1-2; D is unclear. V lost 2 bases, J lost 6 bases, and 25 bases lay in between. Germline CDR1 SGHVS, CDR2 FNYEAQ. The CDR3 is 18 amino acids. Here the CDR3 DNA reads TGTGCCAGCAGCTTAACCCTAGCCCAGGAGGCCCCAACCAATGGCTACACCTTC. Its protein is CASSLTLAQEAPTNGYTF.

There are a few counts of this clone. The CDR3 sequence: CASSYATNYNEQFF. Written as DNA, the CDR3 is TGTGCCAGCAGTTACGCGACTAACTACAATGAGCAGTTCTTC. The chain links TRBV6-5 to TRBJ2-1, with D maybe TRBD2 (5 bases). Trimming removed 2 bases at V and 3 bases at J, with 8 bases between. The CDR3 covers 14 residues. CDR1 is MNHEY, CDR2 SVGAGI, per germline.

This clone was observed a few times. In DNA form, the CDR3 reads TGTGCCAGCAGTGAAGATCGCGGGAGCCCCTACAATGAGCAGTTCTTC. Translated: CASSEDRGSPYNEQFF. V gene TRBV25-1 combines with J gene TRBJ2-1; 7 bases map to TRBD2. The CDR3 is 16 residues long. CDR1 and CDR2 from the germline V gene are MGHDK and SYGVNS. Trimming removed 2 bases from V and 2 bases from J; junction bases left unmatched: 6.

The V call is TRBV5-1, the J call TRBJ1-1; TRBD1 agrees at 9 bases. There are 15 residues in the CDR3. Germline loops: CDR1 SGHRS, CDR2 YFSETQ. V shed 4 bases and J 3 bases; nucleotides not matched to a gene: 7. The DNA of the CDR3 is TGCGCCAGCAGCGGGACAGGGATCGGCTACACTGAAGCTTTCTTT. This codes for CASSGTGIGYTEAFF.

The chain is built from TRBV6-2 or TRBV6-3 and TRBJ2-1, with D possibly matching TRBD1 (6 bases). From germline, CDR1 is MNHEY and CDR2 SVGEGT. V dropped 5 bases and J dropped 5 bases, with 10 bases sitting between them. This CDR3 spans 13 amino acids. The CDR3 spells CASSRNRDNEQFF. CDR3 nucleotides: TGTGCCAGCAGTAGGAACAGGGACAATGAGCAGTTCTTC.

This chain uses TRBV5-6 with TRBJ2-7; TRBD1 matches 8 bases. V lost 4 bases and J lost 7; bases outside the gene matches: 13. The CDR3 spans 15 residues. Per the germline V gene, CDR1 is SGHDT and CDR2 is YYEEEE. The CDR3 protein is CASSLGQGAFEEQYF. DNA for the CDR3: TGTGCCAGCAGCCTCGGACAGGGTGCCTTTGAGGAGCAGTACTTC.

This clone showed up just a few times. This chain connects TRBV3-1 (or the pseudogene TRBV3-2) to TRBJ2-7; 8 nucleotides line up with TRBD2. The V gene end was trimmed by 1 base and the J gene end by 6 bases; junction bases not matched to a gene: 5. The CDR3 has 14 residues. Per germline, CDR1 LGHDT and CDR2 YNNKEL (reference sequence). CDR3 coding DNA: TGTGCCAGCAGCCAAGGGGGCGGGAGGCTCGAGCAGTACTTC. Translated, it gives CASSQGGGRLEQYF.

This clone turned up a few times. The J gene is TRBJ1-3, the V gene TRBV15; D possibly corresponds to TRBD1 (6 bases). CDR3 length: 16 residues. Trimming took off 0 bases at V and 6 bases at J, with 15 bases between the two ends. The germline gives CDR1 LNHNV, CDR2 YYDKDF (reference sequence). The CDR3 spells CATSRDRGFVENTIYF. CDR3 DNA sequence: TGTGCCACCAGCAGAGACAGGGGATTCGTAGAAAACACCATATATTTT.

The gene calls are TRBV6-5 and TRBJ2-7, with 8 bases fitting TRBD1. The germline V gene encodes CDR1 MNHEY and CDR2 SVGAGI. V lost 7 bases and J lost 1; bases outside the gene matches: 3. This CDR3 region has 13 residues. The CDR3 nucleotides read TGTGCCAGCACCAGGACAGGGTCCTACGAGCAGTACTTC. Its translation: CASTRTGSYEQYF.

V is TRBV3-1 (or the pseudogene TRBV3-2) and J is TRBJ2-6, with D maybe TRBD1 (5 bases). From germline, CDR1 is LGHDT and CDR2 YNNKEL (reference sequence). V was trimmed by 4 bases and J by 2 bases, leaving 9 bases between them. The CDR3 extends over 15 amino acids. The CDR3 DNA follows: TGTGCCAGCAGCCCCAGGGTCCCTGGGGCCAACGTCCTGACTTTC. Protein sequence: CASSPRVPGANVLTF.

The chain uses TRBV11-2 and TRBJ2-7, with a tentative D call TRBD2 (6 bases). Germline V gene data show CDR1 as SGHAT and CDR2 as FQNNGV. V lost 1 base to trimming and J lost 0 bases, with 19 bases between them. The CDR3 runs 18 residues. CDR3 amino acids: CASSLVITGSPLSYEQYF. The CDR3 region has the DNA TGTGCCAGCAGCTTAGTAATAACCGGGAGCCCTCTCTCCTACGAGCAGTACTTC.

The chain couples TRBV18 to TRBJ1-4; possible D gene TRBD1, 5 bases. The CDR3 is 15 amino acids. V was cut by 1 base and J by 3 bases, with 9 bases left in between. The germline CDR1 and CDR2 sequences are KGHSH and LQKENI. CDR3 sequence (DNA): TGTGCCAGCTCACCACTAGGGGTTGCTAATGAAAAACTGTTTTTT. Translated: CASSPLGVANEKLFF.

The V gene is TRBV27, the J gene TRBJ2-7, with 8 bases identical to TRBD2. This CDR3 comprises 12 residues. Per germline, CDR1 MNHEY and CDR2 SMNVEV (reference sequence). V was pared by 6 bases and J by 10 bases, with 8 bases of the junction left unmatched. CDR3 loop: CASSVAGGHQYF. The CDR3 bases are TGTGCCAGCAGCGTGGCGGGGGGACACCAGTACTTC.

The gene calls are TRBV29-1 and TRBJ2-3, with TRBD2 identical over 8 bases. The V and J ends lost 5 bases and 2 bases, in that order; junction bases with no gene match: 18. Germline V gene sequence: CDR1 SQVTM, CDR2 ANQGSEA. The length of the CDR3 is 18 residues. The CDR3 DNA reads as TGCAGCGTTCGCCCGGGACTAGTGGGTGGGGGCTACACAGATACGCAGTATTTT. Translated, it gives CSVRPGLVGGGYTDTQYF.

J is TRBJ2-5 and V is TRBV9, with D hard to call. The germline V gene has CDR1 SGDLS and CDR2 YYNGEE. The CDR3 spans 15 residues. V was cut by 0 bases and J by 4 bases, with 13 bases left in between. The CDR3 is CASSVGRSGRETQYF. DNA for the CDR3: TGTGCCAGCAGCGTAGGTCGTAGTGGGCGAGAGACCCAGTACTTC.

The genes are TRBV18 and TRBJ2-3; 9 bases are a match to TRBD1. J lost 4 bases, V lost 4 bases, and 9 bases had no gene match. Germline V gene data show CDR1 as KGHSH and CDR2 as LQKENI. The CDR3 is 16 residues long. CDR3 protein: CASSLGTGKDADTQYF. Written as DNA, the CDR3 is TGTGCCAGCTCACTGGGGACAGGGAAAGATGCAGATACGCAGTATTTT.

The CDR3 DNA is TGTGCCAGTAGTATCAAGGCTAGCTCCTACAATGAGCAGTTCTTC. This sequence encodes CASSIKASSYNEQFF. The chain couples TRBV19 to TRBJ2-1; D is unclear. The V and J ends lost 3 bases and 0 bases respectively, with 9 bases between them. This CDR3 is 15 amino acids long. Germline CDR1 LNHDA, CDR2 SQIVND (reference sequence).

The DNA of the CDR3 is TGTGCCAGCAGTTTACTGACAGGGGAAAATGAGCAGTTCTTC. Its protein product is CASSLLTGENEQFF. V is TRBV28 and J is TRBJ2-1, with TRBD1 matching 8 bases. The CDR3 is 14 residues long. The V gene end was trimmed by 2 bases and the J gene end by 7 bases; junction bases not matched to a gene: 4. Germline assignment: CDR1 MDHEN and CDR2 SYDVKM. Full variable domain (remainder filled in from reference TRBV28 and TRBJ2-1): DVKVTQSSRYLVKRTGEKVFLECVQDMDHENMFWYRQDPGLGLRLIYFSYDVKMKEKGDIPEGYSVSREKKERFSLILESASTNQTSMYLCASSLLTGENEQFFGPGTRLTVL.

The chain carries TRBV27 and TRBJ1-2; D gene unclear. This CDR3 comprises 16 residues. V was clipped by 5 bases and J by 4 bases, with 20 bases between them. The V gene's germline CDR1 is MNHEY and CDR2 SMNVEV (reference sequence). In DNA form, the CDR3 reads TGTGCCAGCAGTAGCGTCAGCCCCTTGAAATTCTATGGCTACACCTTC. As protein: CASSSVSPLKFYGYTF.

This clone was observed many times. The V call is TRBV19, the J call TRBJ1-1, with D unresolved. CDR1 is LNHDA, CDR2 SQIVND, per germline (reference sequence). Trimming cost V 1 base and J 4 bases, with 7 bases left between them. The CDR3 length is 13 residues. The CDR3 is CASSIVVATEAFF. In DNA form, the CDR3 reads TGTGCCAGTAGTATAGTGGTAGCCACTGAAGCTTTCTTT.